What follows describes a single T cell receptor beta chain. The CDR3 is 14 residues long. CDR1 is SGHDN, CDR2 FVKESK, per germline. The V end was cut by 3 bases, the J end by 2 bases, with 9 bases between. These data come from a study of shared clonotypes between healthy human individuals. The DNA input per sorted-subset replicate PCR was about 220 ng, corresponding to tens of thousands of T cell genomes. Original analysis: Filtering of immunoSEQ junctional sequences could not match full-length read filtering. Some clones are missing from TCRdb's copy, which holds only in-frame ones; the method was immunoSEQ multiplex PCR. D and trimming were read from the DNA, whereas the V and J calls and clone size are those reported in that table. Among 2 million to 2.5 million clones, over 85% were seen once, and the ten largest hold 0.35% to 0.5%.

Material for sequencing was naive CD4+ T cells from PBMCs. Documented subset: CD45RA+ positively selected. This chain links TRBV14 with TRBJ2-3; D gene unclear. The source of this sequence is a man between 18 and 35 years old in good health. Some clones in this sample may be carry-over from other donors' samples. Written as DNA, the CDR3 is TGTGCCAGCAGCCAGTCCCTACTCACAGATACGCAGTATTTT. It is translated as CASSQSLLTDTQYF. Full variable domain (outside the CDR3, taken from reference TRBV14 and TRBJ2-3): EAGVTQFPSHSVIEKGQTVTLRCDPISGHDNLYWYRRVMGKEIKFLLHFVKESKQDESGMPNNRFLAERTGGTYSTLKVQPAELEDSGVYFCASSQSLLTDTQYFGPGTRLTVL.